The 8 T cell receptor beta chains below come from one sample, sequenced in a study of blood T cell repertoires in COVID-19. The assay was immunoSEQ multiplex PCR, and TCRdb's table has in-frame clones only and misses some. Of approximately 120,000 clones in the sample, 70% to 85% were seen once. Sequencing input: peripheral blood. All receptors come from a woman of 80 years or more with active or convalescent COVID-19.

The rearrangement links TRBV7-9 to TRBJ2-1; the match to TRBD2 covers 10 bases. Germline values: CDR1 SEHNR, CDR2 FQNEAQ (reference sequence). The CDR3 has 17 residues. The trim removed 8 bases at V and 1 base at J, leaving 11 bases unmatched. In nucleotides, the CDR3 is TGTGCCAGCCGCAAAAAGGCTAGCGGGAGTTCCTACAATGAGCAGTTCTTC. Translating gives CASRKKASGSSYNEQFF.

CDR3 amino acids: CASRGSSYNEQFF. The CDR3 nucleotides are TGTGCCTCCAGGGGGTCCTCCTACAATGAGCAGTTCTTC. The V call is TRBV10-3, the J call TRBJ2-1; 7 nucleotides match TRBD1. V lost 11 bases and J lost 0; bases outside the gene matches: 4. Per the germline V gene, CDR1 is ENHRY and CDR2 is SYGVKD. The CDR3 runs to 13 residues.

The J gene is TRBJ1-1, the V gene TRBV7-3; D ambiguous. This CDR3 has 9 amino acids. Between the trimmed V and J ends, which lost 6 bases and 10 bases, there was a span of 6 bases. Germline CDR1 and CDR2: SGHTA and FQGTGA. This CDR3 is CASRFRAFF. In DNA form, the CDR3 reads TGTGCCAGCAGATTCAGAGCTTTCTTT.

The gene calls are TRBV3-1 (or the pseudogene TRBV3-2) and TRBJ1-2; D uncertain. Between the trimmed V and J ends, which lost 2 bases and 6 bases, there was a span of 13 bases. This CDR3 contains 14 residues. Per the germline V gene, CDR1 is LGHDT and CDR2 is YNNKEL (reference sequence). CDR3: CASSQTEGRHGYTF. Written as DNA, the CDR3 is TGTGCCAGCAGCCAAACTGAGGGTAGACATGGCTACACCTTC.

CDR3 protein: CASSLGGRTANTGELFF. The CDR3 nucleotides read TGTGCCAGCAGCTTAGGGGGTCGGACAGCGAACACCGGGGAGCTGTTTTTT. The rearrangement joins TRBV5-7 to TRBJ2-2; a weak D match, TRBD1 (6 bases). TRBV5-7 falls under the ORF class, with uncertain function. V was shortened by 2 bases and J by 0 bases, with 14 bases between the two germline ends. The CDR3 contains 17 residues.

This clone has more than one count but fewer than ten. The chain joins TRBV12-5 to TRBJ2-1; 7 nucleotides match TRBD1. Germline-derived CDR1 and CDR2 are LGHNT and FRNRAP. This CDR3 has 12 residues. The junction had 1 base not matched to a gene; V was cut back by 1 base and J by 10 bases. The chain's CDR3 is CASGLGTGEQFF. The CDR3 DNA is TGTGCTAGTGGTTTGGGGACAGGAGAGCAGTTCTTC.

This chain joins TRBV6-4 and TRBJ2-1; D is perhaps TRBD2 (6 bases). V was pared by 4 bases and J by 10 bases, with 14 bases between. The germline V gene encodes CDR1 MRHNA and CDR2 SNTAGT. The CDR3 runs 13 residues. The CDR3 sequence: CASSVGGPKEQFF. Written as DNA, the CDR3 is TGTGCCAGCAGTGTTGGAGGGCCTAAAGAGCAGTTCTTC.

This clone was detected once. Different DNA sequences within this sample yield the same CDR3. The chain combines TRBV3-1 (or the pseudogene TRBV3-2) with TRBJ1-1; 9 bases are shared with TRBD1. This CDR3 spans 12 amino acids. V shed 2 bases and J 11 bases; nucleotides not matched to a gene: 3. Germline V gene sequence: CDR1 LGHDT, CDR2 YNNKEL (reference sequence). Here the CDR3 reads CASSQRTGVAFF. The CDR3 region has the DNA TGTGCCAGCAGCCAAAGGACAGGGGTGGCTTTCTTT.